The 13 T cell receptor beta chains presented below share a single source sample, sequenced in a study of blood T cell repertoires in COVID-19. Data came from immunoSEQ multiplex PCR; TCRdb stores just in-frame clones and leaves some out. This table has about 60,000 clones, roughly 87% appearing once. The specimen sequenced was peripheral blood. The receptors come from a human donor with acute or convalescent COVID-19. The donor label of this sample is uncertain.

This sequence joins TRBV7-8 and TRBJ2-7; TRBD2 agrees at 14 bases. Germline CDR1 and CDR2: SGHVS and FQNEAQ. After removal of 0 bases from V and 4 bases from J, the junction contained 5 bases not matched to a gene. The CDR3 runs 17 residues. The CDR3 loop reads CASSLATSGRAQYEQYF. Here the CDR3 DNA reads TGTGCCAGCAGCTTAGCGACTAGCGGGAGGGCCCAATACGAGCAGTACTTC.

The gene calls are TRBV5-5 and TRBJ2-2; maybe TRBD1 (6 bases). Germline CDR1 reads SGHKS; CDR2 reads YYEKEE (reference sequence). The CDR3 extends over 16 amino acids. V dropped 0 bases and J dropped 5 bases, with 14 bases sitting between them. CDR3 nucleotides: TGTGCCAGCAGCTTGGAAGGGGGTGGATTAACCGGGGAGCTGTTTTTT. Translation: CASSLEGGGLTGELFF.

The V gene is TRBV7-9, the J gene TRBJ2-2; 7 positions agree with TRBD1. The CDR3 is made up of 15 amino acids. The junction had 2 bases not matched to a gene; V was cut back by 3 bases and J by 1 base. Per germline, CDR1 SEHNR and CDR2 FQNEAQ (reference sequence). Here the CDR3 reads CASSLDRMNTGELFF. For the CDR3, the DNA is TGTGCCAGCAGCTTGGACAGGATGAACACCGGGGAGCTGTTTTTT.

This clone was seen once. The chain has TRBV19 and TRBJ2-6, with D perhaps TRBD2 (6 bases). Germline lookup yields CDR1 LNHDA and CDR2 SQIVND (reference sequence). This CDR3 is 16 amino acids long. V was pared by 3 bases and J by 0 bases, with 9 bases between. As DNA, the CDR3 is TGTGCCAGTAGTATTGGGAGGACCTCTGGGGCCAACGTCCTGACTTTC. Its protein is CASSIGRTSGANVLTF. The variable domain in full, completed from reference TRBV19 and TRBJ2-6, reads DGGITQSPKYLFRKEGQNVTLSCEQNLNHDAMYWYRQDPGQGLRLIYYSQIVNDFQKGDIAEGYSVSREKKESFPLTVTSAQKNPTAFYLCASSIGRTSGANVLTFGAGSRLTVL.

This clone appeared a single time. The rearrangement links TRBV7-2 to TRBJ1-1; 9 nucleotides agree with TRBD1. Germline V gene sequence: CDR1 SGHTA, CDR2 FQGNSA. The CDR3 length is 14 residues. With 5 bases clipped from V and 4 bases from J, the junction kept 5 bases outside the gene matches. CDR3 region: CASSQQGASTEAFF. The CDR3 DNA reads TGTGCCAGCAGCCAACAGGGGGCGAGCACTGAAGCTTTCTTT. Supplemented by reference TRBV7-2 and TRBJ1-1, the full variable domain reads GAGVSQSPSNKVTEKGKDVELRCDPISGHTALYWYRQSLGQGLEFLIYFQGNSAPDKSGLPSDRFSAERTGGSVSTLTIQRTQQEDSAVYLCASSQQGASTEAFFGQGTRLTVV.

CDR3 sequence reads: CASSHSTTDTQYF. DNA for the CDR3: TGTGCCAGTAGCCACTCCACCACAGATACGCAGTATTTT. V and J are TRBV19 and TRBJ2-3; D is unclear. The CDR3 sequence is 13 residues long. V shed 6 bases and J shed 2 bases, with 9 bases lying between them. Germline V gives CDR1 LNHDA, CDR2 SQIVND (reference sequence).

Note on this clone: The junction and the germline gene differ at one end; a read error may be behind it. This chain uses TRBV11-3 with TRBJ2-1; maybe TRBD2 (5 bases). The length of the CDR3 is 15 residues. The germline CDR1 and CDR2 sequences are SGHNT and YENEEA. The CDR3 DNA reads TGTGCCAGCAGCCTAGACCTAGCAGGACACAATGAGCAGTTCTTC. It yields the protein CASSLDLAGHNEQFF.

The chain employs TRBV9 and TRBJ1-2, with D perhaps TRBD1 (5 bases). Per germline, CDR1 SGDLS and CDR2 YYNGEE. Trimming stripped 0 bases from V and 1 base from J, with 10 bases between. This CDR3 has 15 amino acids. The DNA for the CDR3 is TGTGCCAGCAGCGTAGGGCAGGGAGGTAACTATGGCTACACCTTC. Its translation is CASSVGQGGNYGYTF.

The chain uses TRBV28 and TRBJ1-2; D not resolved. Germline V CDR1 and CDR2: MDHEN, SYDVKM. The CDR3 length is 12 residues. The ends were cut back, 2 bases at V and 2 bases at J, with 3 bases in the middle. CDR3 nucleotides: TGTGCCAGCAGTTTACAAAACTATGGCTACACCTTC. As protein: CASSLQNYGYTF.

The table lists this clone with a few counts. The genes are TRBV11-3 and TRBJ2-1; D possibly corresponds to TRBD2 (5 bases). V was trimmed by 0 bases and J by 10 bases, leaving 10 bases between them. This CDR3 has 13 amino acids. Per germline, CDR1 SGHNT and CDR2 YENEEA. The CDR3 reads CASSLDEGTEQFF. Here the CDR3 DNA reads TGTGCCAGCAGCTTAGATGAGGGTACAGAGCAGTTCTTC. Full variable domain (outside the CDR3, taken from reference TRBV11-3 and TRBJ2-1): EAGVVQSPRYKIIEKKQPVAFWCNPISGHNTLYWYLQNLGQGPELLIRYENEEAVDDSQLPKDRFSAERLKGVDSTLKIQPAELGDSAVYLCASSLDEGTEQFFGPGTRLTVL.

The chain recombines TRBV5-1 with TRBJ2-7, with 7 positions matching TRBD1. The CDR3 totals 14 residues. CDR1 and CDR2 from the germline V gene are SGHRS and YFSETQ. V shed 0 bases, J shed 2 bases, and the junction held 2 bases outside the gene matches. The CDR3 region has the DNA TGCGCCAGCAGCTTGGCGGGACAGACCTACGAGCAGTACTTC. Translation gives CASSLAGQTYEQYF. Full variable domain (remainder filled in from reference TRBV5-1 and TRBJ2-7): KAGVTQTPRYLIKTRGQQVTLSCSPISGHRSVSWYQQTPGQGLQFLFEYFSETQRNKGNFPGRFSGRQFSNSRSEMNVSTLELGDSALYLCASSLAGQTYEQYFGPGTRLTVT.

V and J are TRBV28 and TRBJ2-7, with D maybe TRBD2 (6 bases). Germline CDR1 MDHEN, CDR2 SYDVKM. This CDR3 comprises 13 residues. Trimming took off 5 bases at V and 4 bases at J, with 12 bases between the two ends. DNA for the CDR3: TGTGCCAGCAGTACACGGGAGCCATACGAGCAGTACGTC. It specifies CASSTREPYEQYV.

The chain carries TRBV7-8 and TRBJ2-6; weak D call: TRBD2 (5 bases). Trimming pared 0 bases from V and 3 bases from J, leaving 9 bases between. This CDR3 is 16 amino acids long. Germline V lookup: CDR1 SGHVS, CDR2 FQNEAQ. Written as DNA, the CDR3 is TGTGCCAGCAGCTTAGCGGGAGCTTATGGGGCCAACGTCCTGACTTTC. Its protein is CASSLAGAYGANVLTF. The variable domain in full, completed from reference TRBV7-8 and TRBJ2-6, reads GAGVSQSPRYKVAKRGQDVALRCDPISGHVSLFWYQQALGQGPEFLTYFQNEAQLDKSGLPSDRFFAERPEGSVSTLKIQRTQQEDSAVYLCASSLAGAYGANVLTFGAGSRLTVL.